This note documents a single T cell receptor beta chain sequence. The data stem from a study of OX40 agonist ivuxolimab in advanced cancers. This CDR3 spans 15 amino acids. Assay: immunoSEQ multiplex PCR; the TCRdb copy retains only in-frame clones and omits some. The sample lists roughly 80,000 clones; around nine tenths were seen once. The sequences come from CD4+ or CD8+ T cells sorted from blood, collected in a trial of the OX40 agonist ivuxolimab. The V and J genes are TRBV12-2 and TRBJ2-7. TRBV12-2 corresponds to a pseudogene. The clonotype comes from an adult with an advanced solid tumor such as melanoma, head and neck, liver or kidney cancer. CDR3 amino acids: CASRLRLQDHYEQYF. CDR3 nucleotides: TGTGCAAGTCGCTTAAGGCTCCAGGACCATTACGAGCAGTACTTC.